A selection of T cell receptor beta chains follows, all from one sample in a study of T cell responses to AZD1222 COVID-19 vaccine. Method: immunoSEQ multiplex PCR; TCRdb's copy keeps in-frame clones and lacks some. This sample has nearly 110,000 clones, with around 90% found just once. The sample was peripheral blood, taken on day 0 of AZD1222 vaccination. These receptors were obtained from an adult in good health. CDR3s include the opening cysteine and the closing phenylalanine or tryptophan. The order of the fields is J gene, D gene, clone size, V gene, CDR3 protein, CDR3 DNA. D genes are given only for firm matches. Part of the rows lack a size; the others show once, few, many or a class for expanded clones.

TRBJ1-2 . once TRBV5-1 CASSLATGQIYGYTF TGCGCCAGCAGCTTGGCTACGGGGCAGATCTATGGCTACACCTTC
TRBJ2-1 . . TRBV28 CASRALGGYSNEQFF TGTGCCAGCAGGGCATTAGGGGGTTACTCCAATGAGCAGTTCTTC
TRBJ1-2 TRBD1 . TRBV3-1/TRBV3-2 CASSPRQGAYGYTF TGTGCCAGCAGCCCAAGACAGGGGGCCTATGGCTACACCTTC
TRBJ2-5 . . TRBV28 CASSLTKQETQYF TGTGCCAGCAGTTTGACTAAACAAGAGACCCAGTACTTC
TRBJ1-1 . few TRBV4-1 CASSQGDGARWAFF TGCGCCAGCAGCCAAGGGGACGGCGCGAGATGGGCTTTCTTT
TRBJ2-2 TRBD2 few TRBV7-3 CASSLRGGSGTGELFF TGTGCCAGCAGCTTACGCGGCGGGAGTGGCACCGGGGAGCTGTTTTTT
TRBJ1-6 . . TRBV25-1 CASSGGGPGNSPLHF TGTGCCAGCAGTGGGGGGGGGCCGGGAAATTCACCCCTCCACTTT
TRBJ2-6 . . TRBV7-2 CASSPVNRFSGANVLTF TGTGCCAGCAGCCCAGTCAACAGGTTCTCTGGGGCCAACGTCCTGACTTTC
TRBJ2-3 TRBD1 . TRBV5-4 CASRDRQGSDTQYF TGTGCCAGCAGGGATCGACAGGGGTCAGATACGCAGTATTTT
TRBJ1-1 . . TRBV28 CASSLVGGVTEAFF TGTGCCAGCAGCCTCGTGGGGGGGGTCACTGAAGCTTTCTTT
TRBJ2-3 . . TRBV20-1 CSARSTDTQYF TGCAGTGCTAGAAGCACAGATACGCAGTATTTT
TRBJ1-5 TRBD1 . TRBV10-3 CAISDSGTGGRSQHF TGTGCCATCAGTGACTCCGGGACAGGGGGCAGGTCCCAGCATTTT
TRBJ1-2 . . TRBV2 CASSEGHLAYGYTF TGTGCCAGCAGTGAAGGTCACCTCGCCTATGGCTACACCTTC
TRBJ2-5 . once TRBV3-1/TRBV3-2 CASSQSQETQYF TGTGCCAGCAGCCAATCCCAAGAGACCCAGTACTTC
TRBJ1-1 . . TRBV28 CASRGGGNTEAFF TGTGCCAGCAGGGGGGGAGGTAACACTGAAGCTTTCTTT
TRBJ2-7 . once TRBV28 CASSSTGGDPYEQYF TGTGCCAGCAGTTCCACAGGGGGGGACCCTTACGAGCAGTACTTC
TRBJ2-3 TRBD2 . TRBV2 CASSEMGGASGSADTQYF TGTGCCAGCAGTGAAATGGGGGGGGCTAGCGGGAGTGCAGATACGCAGTATTTT
TRBJ2-5 . . TRBV19 CASSPGVGASSQETQYF TGTGCCAGTAGTCCGGGGGTGGGGGCGTCCAGCCAAGAGACCCAGTACTTC
TRBJ2-3 TRBD2 . TRBV3-1/TRBV3-2 CAIQREGREDTQYF TGTGCCATCCAGCGGGAGGGCCGTGAAGATACGCAGTATTTT
TRBJ2-1 TRBD2 . TRBV6-5 CASSMTSGSPEQFF TGTGCCAGCAGCATGACTAGCGGGAGCCCTGAGCAGTTCTTC
TRBJ1-6 . . TRBV5-6 CASSRQGWHSPLHF TGTGCCAGCAGCCGTCAGGGATGGCATTCACCCCTCCACTTT
TRBJ1-6 . . TRBV7-9 CASSLVQTGPRRSPLHF TGTGCCAGCAGCTTAGTGCAAACAGGGCCACGGCGTTCACCCCTCCACTTT
TRBJ2-3 . . TRBV27 CASSFLPDPSTDTQYF TGTGCCAGCAGTTTCCTTCCGGATCCTAGCACAGATACGCAGTATTTT
TRBJ2-7 TRBD1 few TRBV5-6 CASSNRGSYEQYF TGTGCCAGCAGCAACAGGGGCTCCTACGAGCAGTACTTC
TRBJ2-3 . once TRBV21-1 CASSKSRLAGGPTDTQYF TGTGCCAGCAGCAAAAGTAGACTAGCGGGAGGGCCGACCGATACGCAGTATTTT
TRBJ2-3 . . TRBV6-5 CASSYSQGGTDTQYF TGTGCCAGCAGTTACTCTCAGGGAGGCACAGATACGCAGTATTTT
TRBJ1-3 . . TRBV12-3/TRBV12-4 CASSLGFGNTIYF TGTGCCAGCAGTTTAGGCTTTGGAAACACCATATATTTT
TRBJ1-6 . . TRBV14 CASSQVGDNSPLHF TGTGCCAGCAGCCAAGTAGGCGATAATTCACCCCTCCACTTT
TRBJ2-3 . few TRBV19 CASRSYTDTQYF TGTGCCAGTAGGTCGTACACAGATACGCAGTATTTT
TRBJ2-7 . . TRBV28 CASSHPLLGGSYEQYF TGTGCCAGCAGCCACCCACTTTTAGGGGGCTCCTACGAGCAGTACTTC
TRBJ2-3 . . TRBV28 CASSLWGDATTDTQYF TGTGCCAGCAGCTTGTGGGGGGATGCTACAACAGATACGCAGTATTTT
TRBJ2-7 . . TRBV28 CASSLLRGEQYF TGTGCCAGCAGTTTGTTGCGGGGCGAGCAGTACTTC
TRBJ1-4 . few TRBV19 CASTAVSGRPNEKLFF TGTGCCAGTACGGCAGTGAGTGGGCGGCCTAATGAAAAACTGTTTTTT
TRBJ1-1 . . TRBV20-1 CSASVTGRTEAFF TGCAGTGCTAGTGTTACAGGGCGGACTGAAGCTTTCTTT
TRBJ2-2 . . TRBV5-1 CASSEQGNTGELFF TGCGCCAGCAGCGAACAGGGTAACACCGGGGAGCTGTTTTTT
TRBJ2-5 TRBD2 . TRBV13 CASSRAGGQETQYF TGTGCCAGCAGCCGGGCGGGAGGGCAAGAGACCCAGTACTTC
TRBJ2-7 TRBD2 . TRBV4-3 CASSQEGLAGGPSYEQYF TGCGCCAGCAGCCAAGAGGGACTAGCGGGAGGCCCCTCCTACGAGCAGTACTTC
TRBJ1-2 TRBD1 . TRBV27 CASSFTGGRSNYGYTF TGTGCCAGCAGTTTTACAGGGGGAAGGTCTAACTATGGCTACACCTTC
TRBJ1-6 TRBD1 few TRBV18 CASSNNGQGNNSPLHF TGTGCCAGCTCGAACAACGGACAGGGAAATAATTCACCCCTCCACTTT
TRBJ2-3 . once TRBV11-3 CASSLALRTDTQYF TGTGCCAGCAGCTTAGCGCTCCGCACAGATACGCAGTATTTT
TRBJ1-4 . . TRBV28 CASSGGHGVNEKLFF TGTGCCAGCAGTGGAGGACACGGGGTTAATGAAAAACTGTTTTTT
TRBJ2-1 TRBD2 few TRBV7-9 CASSKREGLDEQFF TGTGCCAGCAGTAAGCGGGAGGGCCTCGATGAGCAGTTCTTC
TRBJ2-5 . . TRBV5-4 CASSLQGGGETQYF TGTGCCAGCAGCTTGCAGGGGGGTGGGGAGACCCAGTACTTC
TRBJ2-2 . . TRBV7-3 CASSLKGATGELFF TGTGCCAGCAGCTTAAAGGGAGCCACCGGGGAGCTGTTTTTT
TRBJ2-5 TRBD1 few TRBV18 CASSHRGPGQETQYF TGTGCCAGCTCCCATAGGGGGCCGGGTCAAGAGACCCAGTACTTC
TRBJ2-6 . . TRBV6-2/TRBV6-3 CASSYSGALTGANVLTF TGTGCCAGCAGTTACTCGGGGGCCCTCACTGGGGCCAACGTCCTGACTTTC
TRBJ1-1 . . TRBV29-1 CSHSLTARTEAFF TGCAGCCACTCCTTGACCGCCCGCACTGAAGCTTTCTTT
TRBJ1-2 TRBD1 . TRBV6-5 CASRSLQGPGTF TGTGCCAGCAGGTCCCTACAGGGGCCGGGCACCTTC
TRBJ1-4 . . TRBV5-6 CASSSRRDTVKLFF TGTGCCAGCAGTTCCCGCCGGGACACCGTAAAACTGTTTTTT
TRBJ1-6 . . TRBV30 CAWESGLVSSPLHF TGTGCCTGGGAGTCCGGATTGGTCAGTTCACCCCTCCACTTT
TRBJ1-2 . . TRBV29-1 CSVEQSGYTF TGCAGCGTTGAACAGAGTGGCTACACCTTC
TRBJ1-2 . . TRBV2 CASSANNYGYTF TGTGCCAGCAGTGCAAATAACTATGGCTACACCTTC
TRBJ2-7 TRBD2 . TRBV7-8 CASREAGVYEQYF TGTGCTTCTCGGGAAGCGGGAGTATACGAGCAGTACTTC
TRBJ1-1 . . TRBV19 CASSIFRGDTEAFF TGTGCCAGTAGTATATTTAGGGGGGACACTGAAGCTTTCTTT
TRBJ2-7 . once TRBV28 CASLGDSPPYEQYF TGTGCCAGCCTTGGGGACTCCCCTCCCTACGAGCAGTACTTC
TRBJ2-1 TRBD1 . TRBV18 CASSPFRGNNEQFF TGTGCCAGCTCACCATTCAGGGGGAATAATGAGCAGTTCTTC
TRBJ1-2 . . TRBV19 CASSIEQGYGYTF TGTGCCAGTAGTATAGAACAGGGATATGGCTACACCTTC
TRBJ2-1 TRBD2 . TRBV12-5 CASGLAPGLAGGGSYNEQFF TGTGCTAGTGGTTTGGCGCCGGGACTAGCGGGAGGAGGGTCCTACAATGAGCAGTTCTTC
TRBJ1-1 . . TRBV9 CASSKGIAILNTEAFF TGTGCCAGCAGCAAGGGTATTGCTATCTTGAACACTGAAGCTTTCTTT
TRBJ2-7 TRBD2 once TRBV7-2 CASSLGAGVYEQYF TGTGCCAGCAGCTTAGGGGCGGGGGTCTACGAGCAGTACTTC